This T cell receptor beta chain was captured in a study of blood T cell repertoires in COVID-19. Original data processing: Nucleated cell number was recorded as an estimate derived from reference gene primer amplification. TCRdb's copy holds only in-frame clones and misses some; the assay was immunoSEQ multiplex PCR. That table is the source of V, J and clone size, and D and trimming were worked out from the DNA. The sample holds 400,000 to 550,000 clones, roughly 87% seen once. Participant-given clinical history determined each cohort assignment. CDR1 and CDR2 from the germline V gene are SGHDT and YYEEEE. Trimming removed 1 base from V and 9 bases from J, with 14 bases in between. CDR3 length: 15 residues.

The chain is built from TRBV5-6 and TRBJ1-6; no reliable D call. Input material: PBMCs or T cells enriched from blood (not recorded which). The receptor was derived from a young woman with acute COVID-19. In DNA, the CDR3 is TGTGCCAGCAGCTTGATCTGGACGCGGGGTTCACCCCTCCACTTT. This sequence encodes CASSLIWTRGSPLHF.